Following are 27 T cell receptor beta chains from one sample sequenced in a study of blood T cell repertoires in COVID-19. The method was immunoSEQ multiplex PCR; TCRdb's version includes in-frame clones alone and lacks a portion of them. The table has roughly 240,000 clones, 85% seen once; the top ten hold roughly 5%. Source material: peripheral blood. All receptors come from a man between 45 and 60 years old with COVID-19, enrolled during active disease.

The chain has TRBV6-1 and TRBJ1-1, with D possibly being TRBD1 (5 bases). Trimming left V 0 bases short and J 6 bases short, with 11 bases between. The CDR3 spans 14 residues. The germline V gene has CDR1 MNHNS and CDR2 SASEGT. The chain's CDR3 is CASSEAARAAEAFF. CDR3 DNA sequence: TGTGCCAGCAGTGAAGCGGCCAGGGCGGCTGAAGCTTTCTTT.

V gene TRBV4-1 combines with J gene TRBJ2-7; D possibly corresponds to TRBD2 (5 bases). From germline, CDR1 is MGHRA and CDR2 YSYEKL. The CDR3 consists of 14 residues. V was pared by 1 base and J by 7 bases, with 14 bases between. CDR3 amino acids: CASSQGGPPGEQYF. The CDR3 DNA is TGCGCCAGCAGCCAAGGAGGGCCGCCGGGGGAGCAGTACTTC.

The count of this clone is one. The rearrangement joins TRBV7-9 to TRBJ1-1; D gene ambiguous. V was shortened by 4 bases and J by 0 bases, with 15 bases between the two germline ends. The CDR3 is 16 amino acids. In germline, CDR1 is SEHNR, CDR2 FQNEAQ (reference sequence). CDR3 nucleotide sequence: TGTGCCAGCAGCTCTGACGCCAGCGCCGTGAACACTGAAGCTTTCTTT. Translation: CASSSDASAVNTEAFF.

The rearrangement joins TRBV5-1 to TRBJ1-1; D is undetermined. The germline V gene has CDR1 SGHRS and CDR2 YFSETQ. Trimming pared 1 base from V and 3 bases from J, leaving 10 bases between. CDR3 size: 14 residues. DNA of the CDR3: TGCGCCAGCAGCTTGTTATCGGGAGACACTGAAGCTTTCTTT. Translated, it gives CASSLLSGDTEAFF.

The rearrangement uses TRBV7-2 and TRBJ2-2, with 7 bases lining up with TRBD2. Per germline, CDR1 SGHTA and CDR2 FQGNSA. The CDR3 totals 15 residues. The V and J ends lost 5 bases and 1 base, in that order; junction bases with no gene match: 4. CDR3 sequence (DNA): TGTGCCAGCAGCAGGGGACTACTGAACACCGGGGAGCTGTTTTTT. Translation gives CASSRGLLNTGELFF.

A few counts support this clone. The chain joins TRBV9 to TRBJ2-7; D may be TRBD1 (6 bases). Trimming removed 4 bases at V and 0 bases at J, with 11 bases between. The germline V gene encodes CDR1 SGDLS and CDR2 YYNGEE. The CDR3 length is 14 residues. The CDR3 region is CASSPRQDSYEQYF. The CDR3 DNA sequence: TGTGCCAGCAGCCCACGACAGGACTCCTACGAGCAGTACTTC.

This clone was seen just once. The V and J genes are TRBV9 and TRBJ2-1; 9 bases fit TRBD2. This CDR3 has 16 amino acids. CDR1 and CDR2 from the germline V gene are SGDLS and YYNGEE. Trimming took 2 bases from V and 4 from J; bases not matched to a gene: 7. CDR3 in amino acids: CASSVNLAGAYNEQFF. CDR3 DNA sequence: TGTGCCAGCAGCGTGAATTTAGCGGGGGCTTACAATGAGCAGTTCTTC.

The chain joins TRBV28 to TRBJ2-4; 15 nucleotides align to TRBD2. CDR3 size: 17 residues. Germline CDR1 and CDR2: MDHEN and SYDVKM. Trimming cost V 6 bases and J 3 bases; bases outside gene matches: 6. CDR3 DNA sequence: TGTGCCAGCAGCAGGACTAGCGGGGGGGTCGGCAAAAACATTCAGTACTTC. This gives the protein CASSRTSGGVGKNIQYF.

The rearrangement uses TRBV6-6 and TRBJ1-5; D perhaps matches TRBD1 (5 bases). Germline values: CDR1 MNHNY, CDR2 SVGAGI (reference sequence). V shed 4 bases and J shed 0 bases, with 10 bases lying between them. The CDR3 is 15 amino acids. The CDR3 nucleotides read TGTGCCAGCAGTTGGGGCGGTAATAGCAATCAGCCCCAGCATTTT. Translated: CASSWGGNSNQPQHF.

The chain employs TRBV7-3 and TRBJ2-7, with D maybe TRBD1 (5 bases). Germline V gene data show CDR1 as SGHTA and CDR2 as FQGTGA. Trimming took 11 bases from V and 7 from J, leaving 15 bases between them. CDR3 length equals 11 residues. CDR3: CALGVPREQYF. CDR3 nucleotides: TGTGCCCTAGGGGTTCCGCGGGAGCAGTACTTC.

In nucleotides, the CDR3 is TGTGCCAGTAGTCAACCCCCCACGGGACAGGCCGCAACTAATGAAAAACTGTTTTTT. It codes for CASSQPPTGQAATNEKLFF. The chain recombines TRBV19 with TRBJ1-4; 8 bases align to TRBD1. V dropped 5 bases and J dropped 0; count of bases not matched to a gene: 14. The CDR3 loop spans 19 amino acids. The germline CDR1 and CDR2 sequences are LNHDA and SQIVND (reference sequence).

This clone showed up just a few times. The J gene is TRBJ1-4, the V gene TRBV4-1; D not certain. There are 16 residues in the CDR3. The germline V gene has CDR1 MGHRA and CDR2 YSYEKL. The germline V and J ends were trimmed by 1 base and 1 base, with 10 bases remaining between them. CDR3 nucleotides: TGCGCCAGCAGCCAAGGGTCGCGGGGAACTAATGAAAAACTGTTTTTT. Its protein is CASSQGSRGTNEKLFF.

This clone was observed once. V and J are TRBV18 and TRBJ2-3, with TRBD2 matching 8 bases. Losses at the gene ends were 3 bases for V and 0 bases for J; bases not matched to a gene: 14. CDR3 length: 19 amino acids. From germline, CDR1 is KGHSH and CDR2 LQKENI. In nucleotides, the CDR3 is TGTGCCAGCTCACCCGAGCAAACTTGGACTAGCCTTAGCACAGATACGCAGTATTTT. As protein: CASSPEQTWTSLSTDTQYF. The variable domain in full, with the rest retrieved from reference TRBV18 and TRBJ2-3, is NAGVMQNPRHLVRRRGQEARLRCSPMKGHSHVYWYRQLPEEGLKFMVYLQKENIIDESGMPKERFSAEFPKEGPSILRIQQVVRGDSAAYFCASSPEQTWTSLSTDTQYFGPGTRLTVL.

A single count supports this clone. The chain combines TRBV2 with TRBJ1-2; 7 bases line up with TRBD1. Per the germline V gene, CDR1 is SNHLY and CDR2 is FYNNEI. The CDR3 runs to 13 residues. With 5 bases clipped from V and 8 bases from J, the junction kept 8 bases outside the gene matches. The CDR3 DNA reads TGTGCCAGCAGTTCTGACAGGGATGGCGGCTACACCTTC. Protein product: CASSSDRDGGYTF.

The CDR3, as DNA: TGTGCCATCAGGCCGAGCGGGGGGCACGATACGCAGTATTTT. This encodes CAIRPSGGHDTQYF. The chain joins TRBV10-3 to TRBJ2-3; 9 bases agree with TRBD2. CDR1 is ENHRY, CDR2 SYGVKD, per germline. The CDR3 totals 14 residues. The trim removed 6 bases at V and 6 bases at J, leaving 7 bases unmatched.

This clone has just one count. The V gene is TRBV19, the J gene TRBJ2-7; 7 bases fit TRBD1. Germline CDR1 and CDR2: LNHDA and SQIVND (reference sequence). Trimming cost V 1 base and J 5 bases; bases outside gene matches: 5. This CDR3 has 14 amino acids. DNA for the CDR3: TGTGCCAGTAGTATAGGACAGGGAAAGGACGAGCAGTACTTC. This gives the protein CASSIGQGKDEQYF.

V usage is TRBV2 and J usage is TRBJ1-2, with TRBD1 matching over 7 bases. The CDR3 contains 14 residues. The germline CDR1 and CDR2 sequences are SNHLY and FYNNEI. V trimming: 6 bases; J trimming: 4 bases; junction bases outside the gene matches: 8. The DNA for the CDR3 is TGTGCCAGCAGCTTGACAGGGCGAGGCTATGGCTACACCTTC. It yields the protein CASSLTGRGYGYTF. Variable domain in full (rest from reference TRBV2 and TRBJ1-2): EPEVTQTPSHQVTQMGQEVILRCVPISNHLYFYWYRQILGQKVEFLVSFYNNEISEKSEIFDDQFSVERPDGSNFTLKIRSTKLEDSAMYFCASSLTGRGYGYTFGSGTRLTVV.

The V gene is TRBV7-6, the J gene TRBJ1-2, with D possibly being TRBD1 (5 bases). The CDR3 consists of 13 residues. The V gene's germline CDR1 is SGHVS and CDR2 FNYEAQ. The V gene lost 5 bases and the J gene lost 6 bases, with 13 bases spanning the gap. CDR3 sequence: CASSRDSRDGYTF. CDR3 in DNA: TGTGCCAGCAGCCGGGACTCCCGAGATGGCTACACCTTC.

This clone was seen a single time. The chain uses TRBV11-3 and TRBJ2-2; no definite D call. Germline V gives CDR1 SGHNT, CDR2 YENEEA. The CDR3 totals 13 residues. The V gene lost 6 bases and the J gene lost 1 base, with 6 bases spanning the gap. The CDR3, as DNA: TGTGCCAGCAGTGAACAGAACACCGGGGAGCTGTTTTTT. Translating gives CASSEQNTGELFF.

V is TRBV10-2 and J is TRBJ2-7; 8 bases map to TRBD1. Per the germline V gene, CDR1 is WSHSY and CDR2 is SAAADI. V lost 6 bases and J lost 4; bases outside the gene matches: 8. The CDR3 has 14 amino acids. Here the CDR3 reads CASRTGQAGYEQYF. The CDR3 region has the DNA TGCGCCAGCAGGACGGGACAGGCTGGTTACGAGCAGTACTTC.

The V gene is TRBV9, the J gene TRBJ1-4, with TRBD1 as a possible D gene (6 bases). Germline V gene sequence: CDR1 SGDLS, CDR2 YYNGEE. CDR3 length equals 13 residues. Trimming took 4 bases from V and 11 from J, leaving 15 bases between them. This CDR3 reads CASSSAGAGKLFF. In DNA form, the CDR3 reads TGTGCCAGCAGCTCTGCGGGGGCAGGCAAACTGTTTTTT.

The chain employs TRBV7-9 and TRBJ1-5; D not resolved. The V end lost 6 bases, the J end lost 5 bases, and 11 bases lay between the germline ends. Germline V gives CDR1 SEHNR, CDR2 FQNEAQ (reference sequence). CDR3 size: 13 residues. This CDR3 is CASSIGSDQPQHF. CDR3 coding DNA: TGTGCCAGCAGTATAGGGAGCGATCAGCCCCAGCATTTT.

The CDR3 nucleotides read TGTGCTAGTGGTCTAGCGGGGGGTTCCACCGGGGAGCTGTTTTTT. Protein: CASGLAGGSTGELFF. V is TRBV12-5 and J is TRBJ2-2; 11 bases map to TRBD2. The CDR3 is 15 residues long. The germline V gene has CDR1 LGHNT and CDR2 FRNRAP. V lost 5 bases to trimming and J lost 4 bases; unmatched junction nucleotides: 3. The entire variable domain, with the rest obtained from reference TRBV12-5 and TRBJ2-2, is as follows: DARVTQTPRHKVTEMGQEVTMRCQPILGHNTVFWYRQTMMQGLELLAYFRNRAPLDDSGMPKDRFSAEMPDATLATLKIQPSEPRDSAVYFCASGLAGGSTGELFFGEGSRLTVL.

In this sample, this clone turned up once. This sequence joins TRBV7-6 and TRBJ2-1; TRBD2 agrees at 13 bases. The CDR3 runs 19 residues. Unmatched junction bases numbered 9, after V lost 4 bases and J lost 0 bases. Germline V lookup: CDR1 SGHVS, CDR2 FNYEAQ. The CDR3 is CASSSWGTSGVRSYNEQFF. The CDR3, as DNA: TGTGCCAGCAGCTCCTGGGGGACTAGCGGGGTCCGCTCCTACAATGAGCAGTTCTTC.

This chain joins TRBV6-1 and TRBJ2-3; TRBD1 aligns across 8 bases. CDR1 is MNHNS and CDR2 is SASEGT in the germline V gene. This CDR3 spans 12 amino acids. Trimming at V came to 2 bases and at J to 13 bases, leaving 5 bases not matched to a gene. CDR3 loop: CASSEYQDREYF. The CDR3, as DNA: TGTGCCAGCAGTGAATATCAGGACAGGGAGTATTTT.

The J gene is TRBJ2-7, the V gene TRBV18; D might be TRBD2 (6 bases). Trimming took off 6 bases at V and 3 bases at J, with 15 bases between the two ends. The CDR3 has 14 residues. The V gene's germline CDR1 is KGHSH and CDR2 LQKENI. CDR3 sequence (DNA): TGTGCCAGCTCCCCGCCGGGGGTCAACTACGAGCAGTACTTC. Translating gives CASSPPGVNYEQYF.

The chain employs TRBV19 and TRBJ2-2; D remains ambiguous. Per the germline V gene, CDR1 is LNHDA and CDR2 is SQIVND (reference sequence). The CDR3 loop spans 20 amino acids. V shed 3 bases and J shed 0 bases, with 23 bases lying between them. The CDR3 loop is CASSISIWYQNRANTGELFF. In DNA form, the CDR3 reads TGTGCCAGTAGTATTAGTATTTGGTATCAAAACCGGGCGAACACCGGGGAGCTGTTTTTT.